A single sample gave rise to the 3 T cell receptor beta chains below, sequenced in a study of T cell repertoires in cytomegalovirus infection. TCRdb re-called the reads with MiXCR, one entry per CDR3 protein. The repertoire holds hundreds of thousands of distinct CDR3 sequences, with approximately 25% as singletons. Source material: CD8+ T cells from PBMCs. The receptors derive from a human donor in good health (CMV status not recorded). Some clones in this sample may be carry-over from other donors' samples.

The gene calls are TRBV20-1 and TRBJ2-1; tentatively, D is TRBD2 (6 bases). Germline lookup yields CDR1 DFQATT and CDR2 SNEGSKA (reference sequence). Trimming left V 5 bases short and J 0 bases short, with 17 bases between. There are 16 residues in the CDR3. The CDR3 nucleotides read TGCAGTGCTGAAGACCGGCGGGAAAGCTCCTACAATGAGCAGTTCTTC. Amino acids: CSAEDRRESSYNEQFF.

This clonotype was picked up a small number of times. The chain recombines TRBV5-4 with TRBJ2-3; TRBD2 aligns across 9 bases. The CDR3 is made up of 16 amino acids. Unmatched junction bases numbered 6, after V lost 4 bases and J lost 0 bases. CDR1 and CDR2 (germline): SGHNT, YYREEE (reference sequence). The DNA of the CDR3 is TGTGCCAGCAGCCCTCGGGGGACTAGCAGCACAGATACGCAGTATTTT. Amino acids: CASSPRGTSSTDTQYF. The full variable domain, its missing parts supplied by reference TRBV5-4 and TRBJ2-3, is ETGVTQSPTHLIKTRGQQVTLRCSSQSGHNTVSWYQQALGQGPQFIFQYYREEENGRGNFPPRFSGLQFPNYSSELNVNALELDDSALYLCASSPRGTSSTDTQYFGPGTRLTVL.

This clonotype has just a few counts. The CDR3 nucleotides read TGTGCCAGCAGCTTAGAGGGGGACTGGACCTACGAGCAGTACTTC. Translated: CASSLEGDWTYEQYF. The rearrangement joins TRBV7-6 to TRBJ2-7; tentatively, D is TRBD1 or TRBD2 (6 bases each). Germline V gives CDR1 SGHVS, CDR2 FNYEAQ. V lost 1 base, J lost 2 bases, and 12 bases lay in between. The CDR3 runs 15 residues. The entire variable domain, with the rest obtained from reference TRBV7-6 and TRBJ2-7, is as follows: GAGVSQSPRYKVTKRGQDVALRCDPISGHVSLYWYRQALGQGPEFLTYFNYEAQQDKSGLPNDRFSAERPEGSISTLTIQRTEQRDSAMYRCASSLEGDWTYEQYFGPGTRLTVT.